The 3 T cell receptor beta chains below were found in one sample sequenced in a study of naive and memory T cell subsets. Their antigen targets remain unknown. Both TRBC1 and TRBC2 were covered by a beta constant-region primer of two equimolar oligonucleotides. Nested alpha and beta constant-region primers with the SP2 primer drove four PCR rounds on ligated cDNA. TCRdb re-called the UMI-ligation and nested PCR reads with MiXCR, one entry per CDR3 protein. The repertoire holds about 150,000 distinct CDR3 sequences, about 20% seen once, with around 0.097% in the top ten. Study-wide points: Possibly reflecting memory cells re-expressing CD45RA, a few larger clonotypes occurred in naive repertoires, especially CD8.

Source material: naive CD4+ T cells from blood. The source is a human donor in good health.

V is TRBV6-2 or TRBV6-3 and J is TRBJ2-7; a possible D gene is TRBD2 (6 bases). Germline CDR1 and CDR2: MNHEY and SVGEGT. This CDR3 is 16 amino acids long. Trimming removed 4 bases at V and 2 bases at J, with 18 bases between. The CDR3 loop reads CASSSLSAGKAYEQYF. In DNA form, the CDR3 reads TGTGCCAGCAGTTCTCTTTCGGCGGGGAAAGCCTACGAGCAGTACTTC.

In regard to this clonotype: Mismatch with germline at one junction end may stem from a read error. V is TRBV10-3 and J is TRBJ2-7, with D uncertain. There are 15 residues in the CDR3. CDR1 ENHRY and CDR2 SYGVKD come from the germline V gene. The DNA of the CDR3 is TGTGTCATCAGTGCCGGGCTATTGAACTCCTACGAGCAGTACTTC. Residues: CVISAGLLNSYEQYF.

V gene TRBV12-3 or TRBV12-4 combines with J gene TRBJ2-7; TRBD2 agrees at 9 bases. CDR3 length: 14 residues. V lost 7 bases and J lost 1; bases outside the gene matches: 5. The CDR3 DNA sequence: TGTGCCAGCAAAAAAAGCGGGAGGTCCTACGAGCAGTACTTC. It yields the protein CASKKSGRSYEQYF.